The entry below describes one TCR beta chain. Its antigen remains unidentified. The data derive from a study of T cells after posttransplantation cyclophosphamide. Study-wide findings and caveats: TRB clonality was highly associated with recipient CMV seropositivity and reactivation.

Assay: immunoSEQ multiplex PCR; the TCRdb copy retains only in-frame clones and omits some. This table holds some 37,000 clones, over 75% found once. CDR3 size: 15 residues. With 1 base clipped from V and 10 bases from J, the junction kept 10 bases outside the gene matches. In germline, CDR1 is SGHTA, CDR2 FQGNSA. Cyclophosphamide on days +3 and +4 followed busulfan-fludarabine conditioning and a marrow graft. The material sequenced was CD4+ T cells sorted from blood, taken 1,700 to 2,000 days after a stem cell transplant with posttransplant cyclophosphamide. The clonotype originates from a female patient in her forties or fifties who received an allogeneic stem cell transplant from a related donor, was CMV-positive, and had no GVHD. Certain T cells may be donor cells from the graft. This rearrangement joins TRBV7-2 to TRBJ1-5, with 7 bases fitting TRBD1. CDR3 sequence: CASSLDGQGVAPQHF. The CDR3 region has the DNA TGTGCCAGCAGCTTAGATGGGCAGGGGGTCGCACCCCAGCATTTT.